This T cell receptor beta chain was sequenced in a study of shared clonotypes between healthy human individuals. Points from the study as a whole: Generally, naive subsets (rather than memory subsets) showed larger estimated richness. An expected dependence of interdonor clonotype sharing on sequencing depth was noted.

Sequencing was performed with immunoSEQ multiplex PCR; in TCRdb, only in-frame clones are kept and a portion is missing. The data hold under 2,000,000 clones, with approximately 94% observed a single time. Cells designated naive CD8 were CD45RO-negative and were positively selected for CCR7, with terminally differentiated effector memory CD45RA+ cells excluded. This clone occurred once. What it binds is unknown. This CDR3 spans 15 amino acids. J gave up 0 bases and V 5 bases, and 5 bases lay outside the gene matches. In germline, CDR1 is SGHNT, CDR2 YYREEE (reference sequence). Specimen: naive CD8+ T cells sorted from blood. The V and J genes are TRBV5-4 and TRBJ2-3, with 8 bases lining up with TRBD2. This receptor was taken from a man between 18 and 35 years old in good health. The CDR3 region is CASRARGGSTDTQYF. The CDR3 DNA reads TGTGCCAGCAGGGCCCGGGGGGGAAGCACAGATACGCAGTATTTT. Looking up the rest from reference TRBV5-4 and TRBJ2-3 gives the full variable domain: ETGVTQSPTHLIKTRGQQVTLRCSSQSGHNTVSWYQQALGQGPQFIFQYYREEENGRGNFPPRFSGLQFPNYSSELNVNALELDDSALYLCASRARGGSTDTQYFGPGTRLTVL.